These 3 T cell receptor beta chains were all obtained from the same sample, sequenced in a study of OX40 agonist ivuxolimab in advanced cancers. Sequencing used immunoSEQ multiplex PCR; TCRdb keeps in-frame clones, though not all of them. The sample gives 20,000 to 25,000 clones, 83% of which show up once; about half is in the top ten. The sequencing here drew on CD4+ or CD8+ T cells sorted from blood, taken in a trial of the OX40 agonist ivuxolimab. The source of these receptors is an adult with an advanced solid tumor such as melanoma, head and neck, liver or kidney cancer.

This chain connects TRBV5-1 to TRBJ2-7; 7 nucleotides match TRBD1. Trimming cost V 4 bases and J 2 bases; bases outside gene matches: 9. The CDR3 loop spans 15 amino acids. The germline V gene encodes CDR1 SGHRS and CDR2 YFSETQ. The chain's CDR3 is CASSQNRGPTYEQYF. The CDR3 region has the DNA TGCGCCAGCAGCCAAAACAGGGGTCCGACCTACGAGCAGTACTTC.

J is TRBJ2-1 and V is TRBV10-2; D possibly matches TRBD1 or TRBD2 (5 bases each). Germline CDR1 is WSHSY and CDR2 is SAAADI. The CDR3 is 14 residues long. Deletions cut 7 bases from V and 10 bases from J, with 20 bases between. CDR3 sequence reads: CASIGRDDRREQFF. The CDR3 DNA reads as TGCGCCAGCATCGGCCGGGACGACCGAAGGGAGCAGTTCTTC.

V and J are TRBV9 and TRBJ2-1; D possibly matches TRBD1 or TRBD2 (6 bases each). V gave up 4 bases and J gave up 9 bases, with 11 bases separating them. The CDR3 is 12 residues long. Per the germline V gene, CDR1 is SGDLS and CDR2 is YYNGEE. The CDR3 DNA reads TGTGCCAGCAGCCTAGGGGGGCCTGAGCAGTTCTTC. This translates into CASSLGGPEQFF.